Listed here are 18 T cell receptor beta chains from one sample, sequenced in a study of response to subunit inactivated influenza vaccine. MiXCR, run by TCRdb on the RT-PCR reads, gives a single entry per CDR3 protein. The sample shows about 240,000 distinct CDR3 sequences, 9% to 15% of them seen only once. The sequenced sample was non-naive T cells sorted from PBMCs, obtained 14 to 15 days before vaccination. These receptors all come from a man aged 45 to 65 who received an inactivated influenza vaccine.

This clonotype appeared many times. This chain uses TRBV7-9 with TRBJ1-2; possible D gene TRBD1, 5 bases. Trimming pared 5 bases from V and 2 bases from J, leaving 12 bases between. CDR1 SEHNR and CDR2 FQNEAQ come from the germline V gene (reference sequence). CDR3 length equals 14 residues. CDR3 residues: CASSPDGGNYGYTF. The CDR3 region has the DNA TGTGCCAGCAGCCCAGACGGGGGAAACTATGGCTACACCTTC.

The chain employs TRBV2 and TRBJ1-1; D remains unclear. Germline V lookup: CDR1 SNHLY, CDR2 FYNNEI. The CDR3 loop spans 13 amino acids. The V and J ends lost 6 bases and 0 bases respectively, with 8 bases between them. The CDR3 region is CASRAQMNTEAFF. The CDR3 bases are TGTGCCAGCAGGGCCCAAATGAACACTGAAGCTTTCTTT.

This clonotype was seen many times. The chain employs TRBV29-1 and TRBJ1-2; 9 nucleotides match TRBD1. Germline assignment: CDR1 SQVTM and CDR2 ANQGSEA. The CDR3 spans 15 residues. The J segment lost 4 bases and the V segment lost 4 bases, leaving 10 bases of the junction unmatched. The CDR3 loop is CSVARDRVLGYGYTF. CDR3 sequence (DNA): TGCAGCGTTGCCCGGGACAGGGTACTTGGCTATGGCTACACCTTC.

V gene TRBV11-2 combines with J gene TRBJ2-7; TRBD2 agrees at 8 bases. Germline lookup yields CDR1 SGHAT and CDR2 FQNNGV. The trim removed 5 bases at V and 6 bases at J, leaving 9 bases unmatched. This CDR3 is 14 amino acids long. CDR3: CASSPGTRALEQYF. CDR3 in DNA: TGTGCCAGCAGCCCCGGGACTAGGGCCCTCGAGCAGTACTTC.

Ten or more counts support this clonotype. V is TRBV7-8 and J is TRBJ2-3; no clear D gene. With 1 base removed from V and 0 bases from J, the gap between germline ends came to 11 bases. The CDR3 spans 16 residues. Germline CDR1 SGHVS, CDR2 FQNEAQ. CDR3 residues: CASSLESGYSTDTQYF. DNA for the CDR3: TGTGCCAGCAGCTTAGAGTCAGGTTATAGCACAGATACGCAGTATTTT.

There are many counts of this clonotype. The chain couples TRBV6-5 to TRBJ1-2; TRBD1 aligns across 12 bases. The CDR3 totals 17 residues. Trimming at V came to 0 bases and at J to 7 bases, leaving 9 bases not matched to a gene. Germline assignment: CDR1 MNHEY and CDR2 SVGAGI. CDR3 nucleotide sequence: TGTGCCAGCAGTTACTCGACGGGGACAGGGGGCGCAAGTGGCTACACCTTC. It codes for CASSYSTGTGGASGYTF.

For the CDR3, the DNA is TGTGCCAGCAGTTTCACCCGACCGGGACAGGGTAGCTACGAGCAGTACTTC. It is translated as CASSFTRPGQGSYEQYF. The gene calls are TRBV27 and TRBJ2-7, with TRBD1 identical over 9 bases. Germline CDR1 and CDR2: MNHEY and SMNVEV (reference sequence). Germline trimming cut 3 bases from V and 3 bases from J; bases unmatched to any gene: 12. The CDR3 consists of 17 residues.

The chain links TRBV20-1 to TRBJ2-3; D perhaps matches TRBD2 (6 bases). The length of the CDR3 is 14 residues. The V end was cut by 4 bases, the J end by 2 bases, with 13 bases between. Germline V gene lookup returns CDR1 DFQATT and CDR2 SNEGSKA (reference sequence). The CDR3 sequence is CSATPLLATDTQYF. The DNA of the CDR3 is TGCAGTGCTACCCCCTTACTAGCCACAGATACGCAGTATTTT.

This clonotype occurred a few times. The chain employs TRBV5-1 and TRBJ2-2, with D possibly TRBD2 on 6 matching bases. The germline V and J ends were trimmed by 3 bases and 1 base, with 16 bases remaining between them. The CDR3 extends over 17 amino acids. Germline CDR1 and CDR2: SGHRS and YFSETQ. CDR3 nucleotide sequence: TGCGCCAGCAGCTCCGGACTAACCTCCCTGAACACCGGGGAGCTGTTTTTT. The encoded protein is CASSSGLTSLNTGELFF.

The table lists this clonotype with many counts. The chain employs TRBV7-9 and TRBJ1-1, with no clear D. Trimming pared 5 bases from V and 4 bases from J, leaving 14 bases between. Germline V CDR1 and CDR2: SEHNR, FQNEAQ (reference sequence). This CDR3 comprises 14 residues. This CDR3 is CASSVTGRGTEAFF. CDR3 DNA: TGTGCCAGCAGCGTCACCGGGCGCGGCACTGAAGCTTTCTTT.

The table lists this clonotype with a few counts. J is TRBJ1-4 and V is TRBV28; 7 bases align to TRBD1. CDR3 length: 17 residues. The trim removed 6 bases at V and 5 bases at J, leaving 15 bases unmatched. Germline V CDR1 and CDR2: MDHEN, SYDVKM. CDR3 region: CASRPTPYRGTNEKLFF. CDR3 nucleotide sequence: TGTGCCAGCAGGCCTACCCCATACAGGGGAACCAATGAAAAACTGTTTTTT.

The DNA of the CDR3 is TGTGCCAGCAGCCAAGATGGGGCCGGGGAGCTGTTTTTT. This sequence encodes CASSQDGAGELFF. The genes are TRBV3-1 and TRBJ2-2; D not resolved. The ends were cut back, 0 bases at V and 6 bases at J, with 5 bases in the middle. Germline assignment: CDR1 LGHDT and CDR2 YNNKEL (reference sequence). This CDR3 comprises 13 residues. Supplemented by reference TRBV3-1 and TRBJ2-2, the full variable domain reads DTAVSQTPKYLVTQMGNDKSIKCEQNLGHDTMYWYKQDSKKFLKIMFSYNNKELIINETVPNRFSPKSPDKAHLNLHINSLELGDSAVYFCASSQDGAGELFFGEGSRLTVL.

This chain links TRBV4-2 with TRBJ1-5; a possible D gene is TRBD1 (6 bases). The CDR3 is made up of 15 amino acids. Trimming cost V 0 bases and J 7 bases, with 13 bases left between them. The germline CDR1 and CDR2 sequences are LGHNA and YNFKEQ. CDR3 region: CASSQETRGNQPQHF. DNA for the CDR3: TGTGCCAGCAGCCAAGAAACCAGGGGAAACCAGCCCCAGCATTTT.

The V gene is TRBV20-1, the J gene TRBJ2-5; no clear D. CDR1 and CDR2 (germline): DFQATT, SNEGSKA (reference sequence). There are 16 residues in the CDR3. V was trimmed by 1 base and J by 4 bases, leaving 19 bases between them. CDR3 sequence reads: CSARVPYPVGGETQYF. The CDR3 bases are TGCAGTGCTAGAGTTCCCTACCCGGTAGGCGGAGAGACCCAGTACTTC.

The chain combines TRBV4-2 with TRBJ2-1; 9 nucleotides agree with TRBD2. Germline CDR1 and CDR2: LGHNA and YNFKEQ. J gave up 9 bases and V 1 base, and 7 bases lay outside the gene matches. The CDR3 sequence is 15 residues long. CDR3 protein: CASSQVASGVGEQFF. The CDR3 nucleotides read TGTGCCAGCAGCCAAGTAGCTAGCGGGGTCGGTGAGCAGTTCTTC.

The V and J genes are TRBV5-1 and TRBJ2-1; 7 bases are a match to TRBD2. The CDR3 has 15 residues. V trimming: 4 bases; J trimming: 10 bases; junction bases outside the gene matches: 14. Germline V gene data show CDR1 as SGHRS and CDR2 as YFSETQ. The CDR3 here is CASSPVAAGQGEQFF. Written as DNA, the CDR3 is TGCGCCAGCAGCCCAGTAGCAGCGGGGCAAGGGGAGCAGTTCTTC. The whole variable domain, remainder taken from reference TRBV5-1 and TRBJ2-1, is KAGVTQTPRYLIKTRGQQVTLSCSPISGHRSVSWYQQTPGQGLQFLFEYFSETQRNKGNFPGRFSGRQFSNSRSEMNVSTLELGDSALYLCASSPVAAGQGEQFFGPGTRLTVL.

This clonotype was seen at least ten times. J is TRBJ2-7 and V is TRBV7-2; 9 nucleotides align to TRBD1. CDR3 length equals 15 residues. Germline trimming cut 5 bases from V and 0 bases from J; bases unmatched to any gene: 5. From germline, CDR1 is SGHTA and CDR2 FQGNSA. The CDR3 loop is CASSPTGGSSYEQYF. As DNA, the CDR3 is TGTGCCAGCAGCCCGACAGGGGGAAGCTCCTACGAGCAGTACTTC.

This clonotype was seen at least ten times. V usage is TRBV10-3 and J usage is TRBJ1-6; D call uncertain. Trimming shortened V by 11 bases and J by 5 bases, and 10 bases separated the two germline ends. Germline CDR1 and CDR2: ENHRY and SYGVKD. The CDR3 loop spans 12 amino acids. The CDR3: CAAGRNNSPLHF. CDR3 coding DNA: TGTGCCGCTGGAAGGAATAATTCACCCCTCCACTTT.